The 8 T cell receptor beta chains reported below all come from one sample, sequenced in a study of CD8 T cells in ankylosing spondylitis. Using its own MiXCR run on the 5' RACE reads, TCRdb lists one record per CDR3 protein. The data contain hundreds of thousands of distinct CDR3 sequences, 25% to 30% of them seen just once; the ten biggest clones take up about 0.92%. Study-wide findings and caveats: What seemed typical of ankylosing spondylitis blood was a TCR beta motif built from 7 or 8 highly homologous variants.

No cognate antigen is known for these TCRs. The sample was blood, either unsorted or a sorted T cell fraction (not recorded which). Receptors were obtained from a male donor with ankylosing spondylitis.

The J gene is TRBJ2-5, the V gene TRBV20-1, with 7 bases that match TRBD1. CDR3 length: 13 amino acids. The J segment lost 2 bases and the V segment lost 5 bases, leaving 5 bases of the junction unmatched. Germline CDR1 and CDR2: DFQATT and SNEGSKA (reference sequence). The DNA of the CDR3 is TGCAGTGCTTTTGGGACAGAGCAAGAGACCCAGTACTTC. It translates to CSAFGTEQETQYF.

The chain links TRBV5-6 to TRBJ2-1, with D uncertain. CDR3 size: 15 residues. Germline V gene lookup returns CDR1 SGHDT and CDR2 YYEEEE. V was trimmed by 0 bases and J by 7 bases, leaving 14 bases between them. The CDR3 sequence is CASSLEVFAPNEQFF. The CDR3 DNA reads as TGTGCCAGCAGCTTGGAAGTCTTCGCGCCGAATGAGCAGTTCTTC.

There are a few counts of this clonotype. The V call is TRBV3-1, the J call TRBJ2-7; 7 nucleotides agree with TRBD1. Trimming at V came to 1 base and at J to 4 bases, leaving 4 bases not matched to a gene. The CDR3 is 14 amino acids. Germline V gene sequence: CDR1 LGHDT, CDR2 YNNKEL (reference sequence). CDR3 nucleotide sequence: TGTGCCAGCAGCCAAGCTCGGGACAGTTACGAGCAGTACTTC. Amino acid sequence: CASSQARDSYEQYF.

The genes are TRBV18 and TRBJ2-7, with 7 bases identical to TRBD1. Trimming took 1 base from V and 2 from J; bases not matched to a gene: 5. CDR1 KGHSH and CDR2 LQKENI come from the germline V gene. There are 15 residues in the CDR3. CDR3 DNA: TGTGCCAGCTCACCACAAACAGGGGATACCTACGAGCAGTACTTC. Amino acid sequence: CASSPQTGDTYEQYF. Variable domain in full (rest from reference TRBV18 and TRBJ2-7): NAGVMQNPRHLVRRRGQEARLRCSPMKGHSHVYWYRQLPEEGLKFMVYLQKENIIDESGMPKERFSAEFPKEGPSILRIQQVVRGDSAAYFCASSPQTGDTYEQYFGPGTRLTVT.

This chain links TRBV10-3 with TRBJ2-1, with 9 nucleotides matching TRBD1. This CDR3 contains 16 residues. The V segment lost 2 bases and the J segment 9 bases; nucleotides outside the gene matches: 11. CDR1 and CDR2 (germline): ENHRY, SYGVKD. The CDR3 DNA follows: TGTGCCATCAGTGAGAGTGGGGACAGGGACATCAGTGAGCAGTTCTTC. Protein product: CAISESGDRDISEQFF.

This clonotype has more than one count but fewer than ten. This chain joins TRBV6-1 and TRBJ1-3; D remains unclear. V gave up 9 bases and J gave up 2 bases, with 11 bases separating them. This CDR3 region has 13 residues. Germline-derived CDR1 and CDR2 are MNHNS and SASEGT. The CDR3 bases are TGTGCCAGTAGGGCGGCAGCTGGAAACACCATATATTTT. Its protein product is CASRAAAGNTIYF.

The gene calls are TRBV2 and TRBJ2-7; D is perhaps TRBD1 (6 bases). CDR1 is SNHLY and CDR2 is FYNNEI in the germline V gene. There are 14 residues in the CDR3. The V end was cut by 5 bases, the J end by 2 bases, with 13 bases between. As DNA, the CDR3 is TGTGCCAGCAGTCAAACCAGGGGAGCCTACGAGCAGTACTTC. This gives the protein CASSQTRGAYEQYF.

This clonotype turned up a few times. V is TRBV5-1 and J is TRBJ1-5; 10 bases match TRBD1. The CDR3 is 13 residues long. V shed 4 bases and J 6 bases; nucleotides not matched to a gene: 1. The germline CDR1 and CDR2 sequences are SGHRS and YFSETQ. CDR3 protein: CASSRTGGQPQHF. The CDR3 DNA is TGCGCCAGCAGCCGGACAGGGGGTCAGCCCCAGCATTTT.